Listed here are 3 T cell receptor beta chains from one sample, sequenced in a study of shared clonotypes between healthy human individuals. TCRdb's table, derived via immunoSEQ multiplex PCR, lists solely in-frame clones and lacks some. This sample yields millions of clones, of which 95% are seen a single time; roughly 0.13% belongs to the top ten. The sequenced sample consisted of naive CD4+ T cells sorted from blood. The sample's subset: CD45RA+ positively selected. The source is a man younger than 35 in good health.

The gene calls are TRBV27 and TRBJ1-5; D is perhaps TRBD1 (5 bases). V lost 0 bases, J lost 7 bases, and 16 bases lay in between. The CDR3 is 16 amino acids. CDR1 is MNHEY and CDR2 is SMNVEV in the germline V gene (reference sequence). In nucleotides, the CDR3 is TGTGCCAGCAGTTTATCGTCCCCGGGGGGAGGACAGCCCCAGCATTTT. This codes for CASSLSSPGGGQPQHF.

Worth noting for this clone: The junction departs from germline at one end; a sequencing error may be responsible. In nucleotides, the CDR3 is TGTGCCAGCAGTCTATACCCATCCCCCTCCCACGACTTT. Amino acid sequence: CASSLYPSPSHDF. V usage is TRBV2 and J usage is TRBJ1-1; unclear D gene. The CDR3 has 13 residues. Germline values: CDR1 SNHLY, CDR2 FYNNEI.

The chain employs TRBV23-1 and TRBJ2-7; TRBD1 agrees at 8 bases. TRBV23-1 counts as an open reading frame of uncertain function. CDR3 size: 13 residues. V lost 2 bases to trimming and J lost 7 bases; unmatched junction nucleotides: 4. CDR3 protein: CASSQPGGREQYF. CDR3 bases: TGCGCCAGCAGTCAACCAGGGGGCCGGGAGCAGTACTTC.